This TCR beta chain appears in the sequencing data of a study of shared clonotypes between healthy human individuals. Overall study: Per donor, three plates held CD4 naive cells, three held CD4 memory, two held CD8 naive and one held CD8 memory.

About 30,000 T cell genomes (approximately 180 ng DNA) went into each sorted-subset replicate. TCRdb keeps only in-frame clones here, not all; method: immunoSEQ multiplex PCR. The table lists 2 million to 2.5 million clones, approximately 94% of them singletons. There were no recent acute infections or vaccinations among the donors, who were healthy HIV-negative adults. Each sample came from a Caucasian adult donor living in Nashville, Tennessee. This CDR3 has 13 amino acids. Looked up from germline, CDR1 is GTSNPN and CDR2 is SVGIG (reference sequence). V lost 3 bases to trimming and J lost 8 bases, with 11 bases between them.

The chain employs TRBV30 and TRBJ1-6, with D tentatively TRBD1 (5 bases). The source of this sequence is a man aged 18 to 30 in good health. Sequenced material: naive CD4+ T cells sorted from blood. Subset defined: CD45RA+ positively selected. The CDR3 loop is CAWRAGFDSPLHF. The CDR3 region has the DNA TGTGCCTGGAGAGCAGGGTTTGATTCACCCCTCCACTTT. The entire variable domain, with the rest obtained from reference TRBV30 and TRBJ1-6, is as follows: SQTIHQWPATLVQPVGSPLSLECTVEGTSNPNLYWYRQAAGRGLQLLFYSVGIGQISSEVPQNLSASRPQDRQFILSSKKLLLSDSGFYLCAWRAGFDSPLHFGNGTRLTVT.